Within the sample, the clone carrying this TCR beta chain is medium-sized. This specimen comes from a study of tumor-infiltrating lymphocytes in localized non-small cell lung cancer. Profiling relied on immunoSEQ multiplex PCR, and the TCRdb table lists in-frame clones only, not all of them. The profile shows 3,000 to 4,000 clones, approximately 65% of them singletons. CDR3 size: 14 residues. The germline V gene encodes CDR1 SGHAT and CDR2 FQNNGV. V was shortened by 3 bases and J by 7 bases, with 13 bases between the two germline ends. The sequence derives from a human donor with non-small cell lung cancer. Sample: uninvolved lung tissue not adjacent to the tumor. V is TRBV11-2 and J is TRBJ2-1; D call uncertain. The CDR3 sequence is CASSFPMAKNEQFF. In DNA form, the CDR3 reads TGTGCCAGCAGCTTCCCGATGGCCAAGAATGAGCAGTTCTTC.